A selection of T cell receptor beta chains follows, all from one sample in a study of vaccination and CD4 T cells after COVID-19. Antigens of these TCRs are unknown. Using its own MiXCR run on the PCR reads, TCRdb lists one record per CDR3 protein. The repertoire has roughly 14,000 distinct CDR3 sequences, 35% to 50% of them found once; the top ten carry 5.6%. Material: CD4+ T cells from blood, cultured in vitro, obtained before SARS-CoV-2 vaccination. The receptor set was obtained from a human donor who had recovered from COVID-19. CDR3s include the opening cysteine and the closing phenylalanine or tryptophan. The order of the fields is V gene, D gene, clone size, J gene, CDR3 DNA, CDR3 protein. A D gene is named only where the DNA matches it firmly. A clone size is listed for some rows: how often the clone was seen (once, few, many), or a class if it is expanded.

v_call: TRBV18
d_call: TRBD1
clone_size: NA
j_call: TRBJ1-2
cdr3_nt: TGTGCCAGCTCACTGGGGACAGGGACCTATGGCTACACCTTC
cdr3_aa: CASSLGTGTYGYTF

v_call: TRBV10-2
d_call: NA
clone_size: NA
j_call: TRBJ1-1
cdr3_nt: TGCGCCAGCAGTGAAACCGGGTGGGGGAACACTGAAGCTTTCTTT
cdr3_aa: CASSETGWGNTEAFF

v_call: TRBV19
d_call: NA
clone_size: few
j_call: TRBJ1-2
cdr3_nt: TGTGCCAGTAGTATAGATGTCTCAGAGACCAGGGGCTACACCTTC
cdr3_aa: CASSIDVSETRGYTF

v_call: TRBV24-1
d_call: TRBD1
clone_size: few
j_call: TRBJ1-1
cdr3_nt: TGTGCCACCAGTGACCAGAGACAGGGTGAAGCTTTCTTT
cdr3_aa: CATSDQRQGEAFF

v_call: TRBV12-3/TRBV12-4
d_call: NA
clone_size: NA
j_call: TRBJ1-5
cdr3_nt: TGTGCCAGCAGCCCCAGGGGAGGTCAGCCCCAGCATTTT
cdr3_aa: CASSPRGGQPQHF

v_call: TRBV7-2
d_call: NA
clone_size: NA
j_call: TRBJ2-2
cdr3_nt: TGTGCCAGCAGCTTAGTGTCAGACCAAGCGAACACCGGGGAGCTGTTTTTT
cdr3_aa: CASSLVSDQANTGELFF

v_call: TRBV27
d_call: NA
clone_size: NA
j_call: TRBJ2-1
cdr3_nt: TGTGCCAGCAGTTTAACCAGGAGCTCCTACAATGAGCAGTTCTTC
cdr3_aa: CASSLTRSSYNEQFF

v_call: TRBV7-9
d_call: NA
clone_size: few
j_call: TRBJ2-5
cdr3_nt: TGTGCCAGCAGCCTCCGGGACACCCAAGAGACCCAGTACTTC
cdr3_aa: CASSLRDTQETQYF

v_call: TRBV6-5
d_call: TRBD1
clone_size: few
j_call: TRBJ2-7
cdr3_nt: TGTGCCAGCAGTTACTCGACGGACAGGGTCTACGAGCAGTACTTC
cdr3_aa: CASSYSTDRVYEQYF

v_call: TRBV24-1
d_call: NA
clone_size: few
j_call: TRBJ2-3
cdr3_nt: TGTGCCACCAGTGATAGTATCTGGGCGAACACAGATACGCAGTATTTT
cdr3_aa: CATSDSIWANTDTQYF

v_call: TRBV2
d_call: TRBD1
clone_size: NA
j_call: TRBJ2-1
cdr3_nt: TGTGCCAGCAGCCGGGACAGTTTGATTTCTGAGCAGTTCTTC
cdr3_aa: CASSRDSLISEQFF

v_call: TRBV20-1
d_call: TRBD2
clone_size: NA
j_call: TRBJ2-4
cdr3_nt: TGCAGTGCTCCTTCTAGCGGGAGGACCCAAAACATTCAGTACTTC
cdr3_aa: CSAPSSGRTQNIQYF